The 12 T cell receptor beta chains below come from one sample, sequenced in a study of blood T cells in healthy people across ages. The second PCR ran roughly 7 to 11 cycles with a sample-barcoded 5' primer and J-beta primers. One entry per CDR3 protein results from TCRdb running MiXCR on the 5' RACE reads. The table records 750,000 to 1,000,000 distinct CDR3 sequences, roughly 28% of them present only once. The same specimen was also included in a second study, on T cells of mothers and their children.

Material: blood. These TCRs come from a woman aged 40-49 years in good health.

This clonotype has a handful of counts. The CDR3 coding sequence is TGCGCCAGCAGCCAATCTTTTAAGGCGAACACTGAAGCTTTCTTT. Translating it yields CASSQSFKANTEAFF. The rearrangement joins TRBV4-1 to TRBJ1-1, with no clear D. The CDR3 sequence is 15 residues long. V lost 2 bases, J lost 1 base, and 11 bases lay in between. The germline CDR1 and CDR2 sequences are MGHRA and YSYEKL.

This clonotype appeared many times. This chain connects TRBV2 to TRBJ2-7; 8 bases agree with TRBD1. Germline-derived CDR1 and CDR2 are SNHLY and FYNNEI. CDR3 length: 14 amino acids. Trimming at V came to 7 bases and at J to 4 bases, leaving 9 bases not matched to a gene. The CDR3 here is CASTPQQGGYEQYF. As DNA, the CDR3 is TGTGCCAGCACGCCGCAACAGGGGGGTTACGAGCAGTACTTC.

The J gene is TRBJ2-2, the V gene TRBV14; D ambiguous. Trimming pared 5 bases from V and 1 base from J, leaving 8 bases between. CDR1 and CDR2 (germline): SGHDN, FVKESK. This CDR3 is built from 14 residues. CDR3 DNA: TGTGCCAGCAGCAACTTTGTGAACACCGGGGAGCTGTTTTTT. It codes for CASSNFVNTGELFF. Together with reference TRBV14 and TRBJ2-2, the CDR3 gives the full variable domain: EAGVTQFPSHSVIEKGQTVTLRCDPISGHDNLYWYRRVMGKEIKFLLHFVKESKQDESGMPNNRFLAERTGGTYSTLKVQPAELEDSGVYFCASSNFVNTGELFFGEGSRLTVL.

This chain uses TRBV9 with TRBJ2-3; TRBD2 aligns across 8 bases. The V and J ends lost 4 bases and 5 bases, in that order; junction bases with no gene match: 9. CDR3 length: 15 amino acids. Germline V gene data show CDR1 as SGDLS and CDR2 as YYNGEE. The CDR3, as DNA: TGTGCCAGCAGCACCCAAGCGGGGGAAAGAGATACGCAGTATTTT. This codes for CASSTQAGERDTQYF.

About this clonotype: The final CDR3 position lacks the conserved phenylalanine or tryptophan, pointing to a likely read error. V is TRBV7-3 and J is TRBJ1-6; D gene unclear. Deletions cut 3 bases from V and 3 bases from J, with 3 bases between. The CDR3 is 13 residues long. Germline CDR1 SGHTA, CDR2 FQGTGA. Here the CDR3 DNA reads TGTGCCAGCAGCTTTAACTATAATTCACCCCTCCACCTT. This translates into CASSFNYNSPLHL.

V gene TRBV21-1 combines with J gene TRBJ2-7; the listed D gene, TRBD1, was not tested against the DNA. TRBV21-1 is described as a pseudogene. The CDR3 covers 13 residues. CDR3 bases: TGTGCCAGCAGCAAATGGACAGGGTACGAGCAGTACTTC. Translated, it gives CASSKWTGYEQYF.

J is TRBJ2-7 and V is TRBV7-2; 7 positions agree with TRBD2. Germline V gives CDR1 SGHTA, CDR2 FQGNSA. The CDR3 sequence is 15 residues long. With 2 bases clipped from V and 3 bases from J, the junction kept 7 bases outside the gene matches. CDR3 loop: CASSLRGEIGYEQYF. The CDR3 DNA reads TGTGCCAGCAGCTTACGGGGGGAAATAGGCTACGAGCAGTACTTC.

Turning to this clonotype: Since a much larger clone is just one base distant, this may be a read error. The V gene is TRBV7-8, the J gene TRBJ2-1, with 8 positions matching TRBD2. The CDR3 length is 16 residues. Germline V lookup: CDR1 SGHVS, CDR2 FQNEAQ. Losses at the gene ends were 5 bases for V and 10 bases for J; bases not matched to a gene: 16. In DNA form, the CDR3 reads TGTGCCAGCAGCCCTGGGGGCCTAGCGGGTATATTCGAGCAGTTCTTC. Protein: CASSPGGLAGIFEQFF.

Remarks on this clonotype: It may be a read error: a sequence one base away is much more abundant. J is TRBJ2-5 and V is TRBV27; perhaps TRBD2 as D (7 bases). This CDR3 is built from 11 residues. The V gene lost 8 bases and the J gene lost 11 bases, with 15 bases spanning the gap. The germline V gene has CDR1 MNHEY and CDR2 SMNVEV (reference sequence). Written as DNA, the CDR3 is TGTGCCAGCCGGCGGGGGCTTGAGCAGTACTTC. It specifies CASRRGLEQYF.

The chain joins TRBV12-3 or TRBV12-4 to TRBJ2-3; a weak D match, TRBD2 (6 bases). The CDR3 loop spans 15 amino acids. The ends were cut back, 5 bases at V and 1 base at J, with 13 bases in the middle. CDR3 protein: CASSAWTMGTDTQYF. CDR3 nucleotide sequence: TGTGCCAGCAGTGCCTGGACTATGGGCACAGATACGCAGTATTTT.

This clonotype was seen more than once but under ten times. The rearrangement uses TRBV20-1 and TRBJ2-5, with TRBD1 matching 8 bases. V was clipped by 0 bases and J by 5 bases; unmatched bases: 11. CDR1 and CDR2 (germline): DFQATT, SNEGSKA (reference sequence). This CDR3 is 16 amino acids long. Written as DNA, the CDR3 is TGCAGTGCTAGAGATAGCGGACAGGGACCTTGGGAGACCCAGTACTTC. It specifies CSARDSGQGPWETQYF.

This clonotype was seen ten or more times. The chain carries TRBV7-3 and TRBJ2-7; 8 nucleotides match TRBD1. The junction had 11 bases not matched to a gene; V was cut back by 8 bases and J by 11 bases. CDR1 and CDR2 from the germline V gene are SGHTA and FQGTGA. This CDR3 is 12 amino acids long. DNA of the CDR3: TGTGCCAGCGGAACCTACCAGGGGGCCAAGTACTTC. Translation: CASGTYQGAKYF.